This T cell receptor beta chain was recovered during a study of cytomegalovirus exposure and HLA in healthy donors. The ends lost 3 bases at V and 7 bases at J; junction bases unmatched: 8. Germline CDR1 reads KGHSH; CDR2 reads LQKENI. This CDR3 has 15 amino acids. 13 Jbeta primers and 60 Vbeta primers were used for the PCR. Some clones are missing from TCRdb's copy, which holds only in-frame ones; the method was immunoSEQ multiplex PCR. This table lists about 74,000 clones. This chain uses TRBV18 with TRBJ2-3; 9 nucleotides match TRBD2. The sequenced sample consisted of PBMCs. The source of this sequence is a female donor in good health and CMV-seropositive. The CDR3 sequence is CASSPSGGGPHTQYF. In nucleotides, the CDR3 is TGTGCCAGCTCACCTAGCGGGGGAGGCCCACATACGCAGTATTTT.